This note documents a single T cell receptor (delta chain) sequence. No cognate antigen has been identified for it. No per-base quality is available; no much larger clone lies one base away. The data are from a study of human gamma delta and Vdelta1 T cells listed by TCRdb under 2018. As for the study more broadly: In this study, the researchers looked at Delta One T cells, which are Vd1+ gamma-delta T cells, to see how well they work as cytotoxic effectors against acute myeloid leukemia. Overall study results and their limits: Delta One T cells were reported as polyclonal and as showing broad cytotoxic targeting of acute myeloid leukemia.

The germline V gene yields TSWWSYY for CDR1 and QGS for CDR2. The V end gives up 0 bases and the J end 4 bases, leaving 2 bases in the junction not matched to a gene. The CDR3 numbers 15 residues from cysteine through phenylalanine. This entry keeps only the CDR3 DNA: 45 bases, framed from base 1. Library preparation was by PCR. Sequencing was performed on an Illumina MiSeq. TCRdb reprocessed the public data with the CATT caller; entries with the same nucleotide sequence were combined afterwards. In all, the sample holds some 13,000 delta-chain clones, and about half of those were seen once. The top ten clonotypes cover about 1.4% of the sample.

Here the chain combines TRDV1 and TRDJ1, with 10 central nucleotides matching TRDD3. This TCR derives from a human donor in good health. The material sequenced was Vdelta1 gamma-delta T cells from blood grown in culture (DOT cells). The sample's cell subset or site label is to be understood as: Delta One T cells, in vitro expanded/differentiated Vd1+ gamma-delta T cells. The DNA sequence is given as TGTGCTCTTGGGGAACTATCTGGGGGATACGATAAACTCATCTTT. It translates as CALGELSGGYDKLIF.